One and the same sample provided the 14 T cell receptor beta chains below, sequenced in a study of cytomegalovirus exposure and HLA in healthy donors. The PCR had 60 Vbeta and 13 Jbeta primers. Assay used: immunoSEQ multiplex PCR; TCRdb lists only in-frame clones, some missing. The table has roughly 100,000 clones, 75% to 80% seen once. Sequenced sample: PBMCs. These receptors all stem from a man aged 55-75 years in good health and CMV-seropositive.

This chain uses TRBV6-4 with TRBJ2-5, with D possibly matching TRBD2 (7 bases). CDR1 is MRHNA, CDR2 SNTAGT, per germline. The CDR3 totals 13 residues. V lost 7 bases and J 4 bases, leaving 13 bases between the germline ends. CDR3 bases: TGTGCCAGCAAGGGGGGGCCCCGAGAGACCCAGTACTTC. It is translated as CASKGGPRETQYF.

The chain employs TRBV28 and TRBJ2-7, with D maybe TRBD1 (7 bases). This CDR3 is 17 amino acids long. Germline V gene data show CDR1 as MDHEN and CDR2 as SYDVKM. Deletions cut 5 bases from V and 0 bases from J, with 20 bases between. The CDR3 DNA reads TGTGCCAGCAGTACGCCCGGGGCAGGGGGGTCCTCCTACGAGCAGTACTTC. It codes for CASSTPGAGGSSYEQYF.

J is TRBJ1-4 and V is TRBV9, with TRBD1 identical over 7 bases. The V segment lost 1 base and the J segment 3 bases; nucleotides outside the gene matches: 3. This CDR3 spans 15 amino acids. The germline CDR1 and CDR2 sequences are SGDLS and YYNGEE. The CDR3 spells CASSVTGQPNEKLFF. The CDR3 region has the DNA TGTGCCAGCAGCGTAACGGGACAGCCTAATGAAAAACTGTTTTTT.

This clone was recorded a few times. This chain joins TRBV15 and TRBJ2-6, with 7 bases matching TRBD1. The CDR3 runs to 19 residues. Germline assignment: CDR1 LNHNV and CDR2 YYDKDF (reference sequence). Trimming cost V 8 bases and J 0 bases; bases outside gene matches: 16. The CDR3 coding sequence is TGTGCCACCGAATACAGACAGGGCTTAAGTACCTCTGGGGCCAACGTCCTGACTTTC. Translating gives CATEYRQGLSTSGANVLTF.

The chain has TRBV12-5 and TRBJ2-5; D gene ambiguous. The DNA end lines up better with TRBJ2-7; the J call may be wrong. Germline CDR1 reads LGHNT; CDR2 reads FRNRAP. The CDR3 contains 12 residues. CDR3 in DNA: TGTGCTAGTGGGTTAGACATCCACGAGCAGTACTTC. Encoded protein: CASGLDIHEQYF.

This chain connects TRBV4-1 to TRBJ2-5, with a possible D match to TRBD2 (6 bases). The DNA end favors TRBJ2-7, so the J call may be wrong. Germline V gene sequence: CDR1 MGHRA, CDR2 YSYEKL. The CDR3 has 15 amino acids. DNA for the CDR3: TGCGCCAGCAGCCAAGATCGGGGGTACACCTACGAGCAGTACTTC. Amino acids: CASSQDRGYTYEQYF.

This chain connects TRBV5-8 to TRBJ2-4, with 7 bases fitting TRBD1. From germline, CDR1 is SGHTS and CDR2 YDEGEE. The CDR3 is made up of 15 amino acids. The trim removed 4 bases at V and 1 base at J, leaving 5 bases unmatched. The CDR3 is CASSTGQFAKNIQYF. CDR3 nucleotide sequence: TGTGCCAGCAGCACGGGACAGTTTGCCAAAAACATTCAGTACTTC.

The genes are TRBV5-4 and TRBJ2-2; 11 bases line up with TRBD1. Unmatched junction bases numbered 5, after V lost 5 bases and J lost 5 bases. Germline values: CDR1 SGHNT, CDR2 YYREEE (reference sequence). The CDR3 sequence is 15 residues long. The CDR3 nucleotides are TGTGCCAGCAGTGAAGGGACAGGGGGAACCGGGGAGCTGTTTTTT. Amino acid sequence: CASSEGTGGTGELFF.

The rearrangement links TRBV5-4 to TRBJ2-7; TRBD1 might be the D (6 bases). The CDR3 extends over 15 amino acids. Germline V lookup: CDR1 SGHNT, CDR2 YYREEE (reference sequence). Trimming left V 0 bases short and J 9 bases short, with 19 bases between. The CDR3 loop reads CASSLDGTLLRGQYF. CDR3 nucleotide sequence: TGTGCCAGCAGCTTGGACGGGACACTTCTACGCGGGCAGTACTTC.

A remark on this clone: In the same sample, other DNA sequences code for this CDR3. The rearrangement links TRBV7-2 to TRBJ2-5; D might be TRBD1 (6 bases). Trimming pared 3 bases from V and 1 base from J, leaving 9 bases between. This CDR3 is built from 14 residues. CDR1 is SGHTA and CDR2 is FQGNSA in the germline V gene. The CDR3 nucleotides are TGTGCCAGCAGCTTGGTACAGGGCCAAGAGACCCAGTACTTC. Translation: CASSLVQGQETQYF.

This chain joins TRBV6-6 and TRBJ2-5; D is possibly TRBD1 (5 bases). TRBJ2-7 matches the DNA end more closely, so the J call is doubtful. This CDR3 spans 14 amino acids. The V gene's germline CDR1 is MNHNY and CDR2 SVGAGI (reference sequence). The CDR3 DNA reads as TGTGCCAGCAAGGGCAGGGCCCACTCCTACGAGCAGTACTTC. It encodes CASKGRAHSYEQYF.

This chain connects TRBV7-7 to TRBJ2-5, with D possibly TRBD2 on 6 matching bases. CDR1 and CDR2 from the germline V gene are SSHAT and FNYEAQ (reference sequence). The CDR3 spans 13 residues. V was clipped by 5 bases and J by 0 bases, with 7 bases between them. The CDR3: CASSGDYQETQYF. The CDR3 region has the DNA TGTGCCAGCAGCGGGGACTACCAAGAGACCCAGTACTTC.

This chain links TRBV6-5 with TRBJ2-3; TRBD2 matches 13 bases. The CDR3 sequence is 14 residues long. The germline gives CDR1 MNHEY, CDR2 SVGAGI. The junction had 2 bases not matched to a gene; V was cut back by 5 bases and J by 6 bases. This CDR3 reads CASSGLAGVDTQYF. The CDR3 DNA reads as TGTGCCAGCAGTGGACTAGCGGGGGTGGATACGCAGTATTTT.

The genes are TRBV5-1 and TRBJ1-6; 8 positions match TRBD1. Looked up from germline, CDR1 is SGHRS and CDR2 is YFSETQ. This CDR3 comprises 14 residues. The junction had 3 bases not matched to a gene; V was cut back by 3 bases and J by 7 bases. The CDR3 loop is CASSSGGANSPLHF. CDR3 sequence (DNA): TGCGCCAGCAGCTCAGGGGGCGCGAATTCACCCCTCCACTTT.